This TCR beta chain is drawn from a study of cytomegalovirus exposure and HLA in healthy donors (dated by TCRdb to about 2017). With respect to the entire study: An earlier analysis of several hundred of the donors reported 250 to 350 Gb of sequence data and approximately 110 million unique TCR beta sequences from roughly 200 million T cells. Approximately 300 gigabases of sequencing data and 70 million to 100 million unique TCR sequences were included in an early release covering about 600 HLA-typed donors. Of the roughly 400 genotyped donors, roughly 76% were placed in the genetic ancestry cluster associated with self-reported Caucasian donors. The study aimed to test whether signatures of past pathogen exposure could be identified by cataloging public T cell receptors. The study used immunosequencing to profile the T cell repertoires of more than 650 subjects and linked those repertoires to cytomegalovirus serostatus. A separate validation cohort of roughly 120 different subjects was used in addition to the roughly 700-subject first cohort. The study combined high-throughput TCR immunosequencing, statistical association of individual TCRs with disease status, and machine learning to predict cytomegalovirus infection status. A later analysis re-examined previously published TCR beta repertoires from roughly 720 donors and added high-resolution HLA genotyping to investigate patterns of TCR occurrence. Rather than using new phenotypic data, the later analysis identified candidate immune exposures from TCR beta sequences and from how often those sequences occurred across donors. In an earlier analysis of about 590 of the donors, high-throughput TCR beta sequencing was used to judge whether each TCR beta V gene segment behaved as functional or pseudogenic. Alongside the repertoire data, information on donor age, sex, ethnicity and CMV serostatus was compiled. Genome-wide SNP genotypes for about 55% of the 666 donors were used in a later genetic analysis, which treated that subset as a discovery cohort. Every repertoire in the discovery cohort had been generated on one and the same sequencing platform. HLA typing covered class I and class II loci at four-digit resolution. The number of donors typed differed by locus, with roughly 620-630 for A, B, C, DRB1 and DQB1, about 500 for DQA1, some 570 for DPA1, and about 450 for DPB1. Because of strong linkage in the cohort, 4 to 6 DR-DQ haplotypes were treated as single units for association and clustering. Among 300 to 500 genotyped donors of the cohort, an average of roughly 230,000 unique TCR beta nucleotide sequences was sequenced per donor, of which approximately 19% were non-productive. Study-wide findings and limitations: An association between a missense DCLRE1C variant and V-gene and J-gene trimming of TCR beta chains was found in a later genetic analysis and replicated in an independent cohort. While some public TCRs were present in many individuals, most TCR sequences turned up only very rarely across donors. At a false discovery rate of 0.05, a later analysis linked some 17,000 TCR beta sequences to specific HLA alleles. A total of around 150 TCR beta chains were listed by the study as associated with cytomegalovirus. Linkage disequilibrium might explain the correlated functional status among segregating V segments, but an unknown experimental factor could not be excluded. Cytomegalovirus status was reported to be diagnosed by the classifier with high specificity and sensitivity in both the original and validation cohorts. A further reported finding was that TCR beta sequences accurately predicted the HLA-A and HLA-B alleles for most subjects in the first cohort. In vitro tests confirmed that a few of the cytomegalovirus-associated TCR beta chains recognize cytomegalovirus antigens. A group of highly shared sequence variants was considered likely to be a technical artifact of the sequencing pipeline. When HLA alleles, especially DR and DQ, strongly co-occurred, attributing TCR associations to individual alleles was difficult. Because counts were too low, about 17 rarely observed V segments, including chromosome 9 orphons, were excluded from the earlier analysis of some 590 of the donors. Immune exposure information for the cohort was limited to CMV serostatus. Because the 87-base-pair reads could not distinguish some IMGT-functional V segments, including TRBV6-2 and TRBV6-3, those segments were excluded. According to a later genetic analysis, donors in an Asian-associated ancestry cluster had fewer N-insertions in productive TCRs than the approximately 650-donor mean. Because some donors lacked HLA typing at each locus, the association tests relied only on the typed subset. A later analysis reported that several top co-occurrence clusters appeared linked to parvovirus B19, influenza, CMV and Epstein-Barr virus. This cohort had only TCR beta chains sequenced, and the lack of alpha or paired-chain data limited which features could be detected. A later analysis found that TCR association rates varied across HLA loci, with DRB1 alleles showing the most associated TCRs and HLA-C alleles the fewest. According to the authors, the approach could potentially be generalized to other disease states and immunological phenotypes. Sequencing depth was assumed to be roughly uniform across donors in the presence/absence analyses, though that assumption may not hold. An earlier analysis of 587 of the donors showed that most TCR beta V segments appeared in productive rearrangements either about 87% or about 30% of the time, which broadly matched IMGT annotations. In a later analysis, most CMV-associated TCR beta chains were found to appear HLA-restricted, with HLA associations seemingly driven largely by CMV exposure. A later analysis found that HLA-associated TCR beta chains were more clonally expanded and had lower generation probabilities than equally common non-associated chains.

V is cut by 6 bases and J by 7 bases, and the space between the germline ends is 18 bases. CDR1 and CDR2 were assigned from the germline V gene as MDHEN and SYDVKM. From cysteine to phenylalanine, the CDR3 is 14 amino acids long. Of the read, only the CDR3 DNA is kept; its 42 bases are in frame from base 1. In total, just over 650 healthy bone marrow donors made up the cohort. At the time of sampling, every cohort member was nominally healthy, though immune exposures that went unrecorded were likely present. The donor was CMV seronegative and belonged to the group of under 400 seronegative cohort members. Each donor provided a peripheral blood sample, and peripheral blood mononuclear cells were used for TCR beta sequencing. Genomic DNA extraction from the blood cell samples was performed with the Qiagen DNeasy Blood Extraction Kit. The library came from the immunoSEQ multiplex PCR assay. A mixture of 60 forward primers for TCR Vbeta segments and 13 reverse primers for TCR Jbeta segments was used in the multiplex PCR. The CDR3 region of rearranged TCR beta genes was amplified from genomic DNA with a multiplex PCR assay. On the Illumina HiSeq System, the amplified TCR beta libraries were sequenced as 87-base-pair reads. On the authors' methods: Across the 700 or so repertoires, a later analysis counted 60 million to 90 million unique TCR beta chains, roughly 11 million of which were shared by at least two donors. To remove PCR and sequencing errors, raw reads were error-corrected and collapsed into unique sequences using a nearest-neighbor algorithm that merged closely related sequences. To assign V, D and J gene segments, CDR3 sequences were aligned to IMGT reference sequences. For a sequence to be retained, at least a six-nucleotide match to both a V gene segment and a J gene segment was required. Rearrangements were called productive when the CDR3 lacked stop codons and stayed in frame with V and J; all others were non-productive. Following IMGT convention, CDR3 was defined as the stretch from the second conserved V-encoded cysteine up to the conserved J-encoded phenylalanine. The earlier analysis of around 640 of the donors excluded sequences that lacked an unambiguous match to a single V gene segment. An earlier analysis of over 450 of the donors classified V segments as functional when productive rearrangements were above 56.7% and as segregating when the standard deviation between donors was above 5%. To diagnose cytomegalovirus status from the catalog of TCR beta chain sequences, a statistical classification framework was built. V and J gene assignment, in a later analysis, came from comparing TCR nucleotide sequences with IMGT/GENE-DB human TR gene sequences. A later analysis assigned CDR3 sequences and most-parsimonious VDJ recombination scenarios with the TCRdist pipeline. In a later analysis, each TCR beta chain was defined by its CDR3 amino acid sequence together with its V-gene family, and reads without a unique V-gene family were excluded. In a later analysis, nearly 600 highly shared, low-generation-probability nucleotide sequences were removed to address suspected cross-contamination and a sequencing artifact. In a later analysis, a clonal expansion index was calculated for each public chain from normalized within-repertoire ranks of inferred template counts. A later analysis computed generation probabilities with a VDJ recombination model fitted to out-of-frame rearrangements, and checked the results against IGoR. A later analysis scored TCR-TCR, TCR-HLA and TCR-CMV co-occurrence with hypergeometric tests, applying a repertoire-size bias correction to TCR pairs. False discovery rates were estimated in a later analysis by permuting HLA or CMV assignments 20 times. A later analysis grouped co-occurring TCRs with DBSCAN, adding TCRdist sequence similarity when clustering within HLA-allele-positive subsets. Co-occurrence clustering excluded repertoires with fewer than 30,000 or more than 120,000 public chains, plus five with anomalous nucleotide sharing. TCRdb retrieved this table from immuneACCESS and kept in-frame rearrangements only. Not all clones are present; in checked studies, unresolved V genes account for under half, and no reason is known for the remainder. The V and J calls and clone size were taken over from that table, and D and trimming were inferred from the DNA. The table for this sample lists some 110,000 clones; approximately 79% of them were counted only once. The top ten clonotypes cover under 2.5% of the sample.

Details on this clone: Its antigen target is currently unknown. No base quality information exists; no much larger clone differs at one position.

The chain is assembled from TRBV28 and TRBJ1-2; the D gene assignment is ambiguous. This sequence was found in a man aged 30-40 years in good health and CMV-seronegative. Sequenced input: PBMCs. The sequenced DNA is TGTGCCAGCAGGCCCACCTCGAGGTTTCGTGGCTACACCTTC. Translated, this gives CASRPTSRFRGYTF.